These 3 T cell receptor beta chains came from one sample sequenced in a study of shared clonotypes between healthy human individuals. Data came from immunoSEQ multiplex PCR; TCRdb stores just in-frame clones and leaves some out. The sample contains under 600,000 clones, approximately 97% of which appear only once. Sequenced: naive CD4+ T cells sorted from blood. Subset described: CD45RA+ positively selected. The receptors were gathered from a woman in her twenties or thirties in good health.

The chain couples TRBV6-6 to TRBJ2-3, with D possibly matching TRBD1 (6 bases). The germline V gene has CDR1 MNHNY and CDR2 SVGAGI (reference sequence). The CDR3 is 14 residues long. The V and J ends lost 2 bases and 5 bases respectively, with 11 bases between them. The CDR3 region has the DNA TGTGCCAGCAGTTACGGACAGAGGGTAGATACGCAGTATTTT. Encoded protein: CASSYGQRVDTQYF.

The V gene is TRBV25-1, the J gene TRBJ2-7; D tentatively fits TRBD1 or TRBD2 (6 bases each). The germline V and J ends were trimmed by 6 bases and 4 bases, with 19 bases remaining between them. The CDR3 length is 15 residues. Germline values: CDR1 MGHDK, CDR2 SYGVNS. This CDR3 reads CASSPQGQGRYEQYF. DNA for the CDR3: TGTGCCAGCAGCCCTCAAGGGCAGGGGAGGTACGAGCAGTACTTC.

This clone was counted a single time. V gene TRBV18 combines with J gene TRBJ2-1; D is uncertain. Germline CDR1 KGHSH, CDR2 LQKENI. Between the trimmed V and J ends, which lost 2 bases and 15 bases, there was a span of 14 bases. The CDR3 runs to 12 residues. CDR3 coding DNA: TGTGCCAGCTCACCAGAGTTCGTACAGCCGTTCTTC. Translation gives CASSPEFVQPFF.